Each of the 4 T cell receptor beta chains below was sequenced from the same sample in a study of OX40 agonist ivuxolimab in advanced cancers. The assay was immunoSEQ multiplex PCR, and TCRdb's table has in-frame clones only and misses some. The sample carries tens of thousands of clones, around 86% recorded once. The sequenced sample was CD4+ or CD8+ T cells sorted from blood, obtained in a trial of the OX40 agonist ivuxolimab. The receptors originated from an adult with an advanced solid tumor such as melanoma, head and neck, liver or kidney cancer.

The CDR3 loop is CASSLGGPPPNYGYTF. For the CDR3, the DNA is TGTGCCAGCAGTCTCGGGGGGCCTCCCCCTAACTATGGCTACACCTTC. The rearrangement joins TRBV28 to TRBJ1-2; possible D gene TRBD1, 6 bases. Trimming removed 5 bases from V and 0 bases from J, with 16 bases in between. Per the germline V gene, CDR1 is MDHEN and CDR2 is SYDVKM. The CDR3 consists of 16 residues.

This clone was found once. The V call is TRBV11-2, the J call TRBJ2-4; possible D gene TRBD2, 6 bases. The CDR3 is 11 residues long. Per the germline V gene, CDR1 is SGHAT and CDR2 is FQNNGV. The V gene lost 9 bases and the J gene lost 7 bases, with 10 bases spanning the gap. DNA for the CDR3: TGTGCCAGTGGGGGGAGGAACATTCAGTACTTC. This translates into CASGGRNIQYF.

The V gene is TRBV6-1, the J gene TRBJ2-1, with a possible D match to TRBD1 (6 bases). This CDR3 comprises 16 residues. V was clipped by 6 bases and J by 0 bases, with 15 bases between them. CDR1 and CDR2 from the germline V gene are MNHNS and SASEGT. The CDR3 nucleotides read TGTGCCAGCAGGGAACGCAGGGGCAGCTCCTACAATGAGCAGTTCTTC. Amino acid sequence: CASRERRGSSYNEQFF.

DNA of the CDR3: TGTGCCAGCAGTGAATCGGCGGTGTCCTACAATGAGCAGTTCTTC. Translated: CASSESAVSYNEQFF. The chain links TRBV2 to TRBJ2-1; D is ambiguous. Trimming cost V 2 bases and J 1 base, with 9 bases left between them. The CDR3 runs 15 residues. CDR1 and CDR2 from the germline V gene are SNHLY and FYNNEI.